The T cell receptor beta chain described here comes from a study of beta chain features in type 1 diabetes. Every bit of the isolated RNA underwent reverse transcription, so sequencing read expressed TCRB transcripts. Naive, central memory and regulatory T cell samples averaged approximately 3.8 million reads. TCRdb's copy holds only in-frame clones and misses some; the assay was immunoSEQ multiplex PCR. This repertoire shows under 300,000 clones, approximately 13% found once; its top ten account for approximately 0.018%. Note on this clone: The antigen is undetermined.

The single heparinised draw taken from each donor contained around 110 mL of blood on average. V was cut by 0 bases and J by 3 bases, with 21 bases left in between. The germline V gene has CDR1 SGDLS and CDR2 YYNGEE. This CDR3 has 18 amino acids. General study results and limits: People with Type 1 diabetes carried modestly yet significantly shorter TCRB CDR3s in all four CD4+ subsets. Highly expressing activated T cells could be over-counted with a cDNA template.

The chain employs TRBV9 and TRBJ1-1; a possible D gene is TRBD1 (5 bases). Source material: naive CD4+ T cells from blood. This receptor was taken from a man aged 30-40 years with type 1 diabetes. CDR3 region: CASSVAAQGPGKDTEAFF. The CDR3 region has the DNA TGTGCCAGCAGCGTAGCGGCGCAGGGTCCGGGTAAGGACACTGAAGCTTTCTTT.